This T cell receptor beta chain was profiled in a study of T cell changes during pregnancy in multiple sclerosis. Germline CDR1 SGHDT, CDR2 YYEEEE. Trimming left V 4 bases short and J 1 base short, with 7 bases between. This CDR3 spans 13 amino acids. TCRdb's copy holds only in-frame clones and misses some; the assay was immunoSEQ multiplex PCR. The data hold about 80,000 clones, with 92% observed a single time. The sequencing used peripheral blood, collected before pregnancy. The chain employs TRBV5-6 and TRBJ2-3; possibly TRBD2 for D (5 bases). The sequence was obtained from a female donor with multiple sclerosis, enrolled in a pregnancy study. DNA of the CDR3: TGTGCCAGCAGCGTCGGGGGCACAGATACGCAGTATTTT. It translates to CASSVGGTDTQYF.